A single sample gave rise to the 31 T cell receptor beta chains below, sequenced in a study of cytomegalovirus exposure and HLA in healthy donors. The PCR used 60 Vbeta and 13 Jbeta primers. Clones were sequenced by immunoSEQ multiplex PCR, and TCRdb holds only the in-frame ones, with some missing. The data hold 97,000 or so clones, with around 10% observed a single time. Sequenced: PBMCs. The receptors here all came from a man aged 45-65 years in good health and CMV-seropositive.

V is TRBV11-2 and J is TRBJ2-7; tentative D call: TRBD1 (5 bases). Germline CDR1 and CDR2: SGHAT and FQNNGV. Trimming removed 6 bases at V and 4 bases at J, with 16 bases between. CDR3 length: 14 amino acids. The CDR3 protein is CASRDTANPYEQYF. The CDR3 DNA sequence: TGTGCCAGCAGGGACACCGCAAATCCTTACGAGCAGTACTTC.

This clone was seen only a few times. V and J are TRBV5-6 and TRBJ2-3; 7 nucleotides match TRBD1. In germline, CDR1 is SGHDT, CDR2 YYEEEE. The CDR3 has 15 amino acids. With V trimmed by 3 bases and J by 2 bases, 6 bases remained unmatched. CDR3 residues: CASSWDSAYTDTQYF. As DNA, the CDR3 is TGTGCCAGCAGCTGGGACAGCGCTTACACAGATACGCAGTATTTT. The full variable domain, in which reference TRBV5-6 and TRBJ2-3 provide the parts outside the CDR3, is DAGVTQSPTHLIKTRGQQVTLRCSPKSGHDTVSWYQQALGQGPQFIFQYYEEEERQRGNFPDRFSGHQFPNYSSELNVNALLLGDSALYLCASSWDSAYTDTQYFGPGTRLTVL.

This clone appeared a few times. This rearrangement joins TRBV29-1 to TRBJ2-3, with D unclear. The germline V gene has CDR1 SQVTM and CDR2 ANQGSEA. V dropped 7 bases and J dropped 5 bases, with 10 bases sitting between them. The CDR3 is 11 amino acids. CDR3 DNA: TGCAGCGCCGGTGGTGTAGATACGCAGTATTTT. This gives the protein CSAGGVDTQYF.

V is TRBV18 and J is TRBJ2-3; maybe TRBD1 (5 bases). This CDR3 has 16 amino acids. V gave up 0 bases and J gave up 7 bases, with 17 bases separating them. Germline values: CDR1 KGHSH, CDR2 LQKENI. The CDR3 sequence: CASSPPTVRVTNTQYF. The DNA of the CDR3 is TGTGCCAGCTCACCACCGACGGTCAGGGTCACGAATACGCAGTATTTT.

This clone was seen a few times. Written as DNA, the CDR3 is TGTGCCAGCAGGGGGACAGAGTATCAGCCCCAGCATTTT. Translation gives CASRGTEYQPQHF. The rearrangement uses TRBV6-5 and TRBJ1-5; 7 bases are shared with TRBD1. With 6 bases clipped from V and 5 bases from J, the junction kept 4 bases outside the gene matches. The CDR3 extends over 13 amino acids. Per the germline V gene, CDR1 is MNHEY and CDR2 is SVGAGI.

The chain employs TRBV6-1 and TRBJ2-1; TRBD1 matches 11 bases. The V gene end was trimmed by 10 bases and the J gene end by 7 bases; junction bases not matched to a gene: 9. Per the germline V gene, CDR1 is MNHNS and CDR2 is SASEGT. This CDR3 has 14 residues. This chain's CDR3 is CATSRDRGWNEQFF. CDR3 sequence (DNA): TGTGCCACCTCCCGGGACAGGGGGTGGAATGAGCAGTTCTTC.

The CDR3, as DNA: TGTGCCAGCAGTTACGAAAAGGGGGTTATCACCTTC. As protein: CASSYEKGVITF. The rearrangement links TRBV6-5 to TRBJ1-2, with D perhaps matching TRBD1 (6 bases). From germline, CDR1 is MNHEY and CDR2 SVGAGI. Trimming took off 2 bases at V and 13 bases at J, with 14 bases between the two ends. The CDR3 has 12 amino acids.

This clone has more than one count but fewer than ten. The V gene is TRBV29-1, the J gene TRBJ2-3; TRBD2 agrees at 15 bases. The germline CDR1 and CDR2 sequences are SQVTM and ANQGSEA. The CDR3 runs to 17 residues. V shed 7 bases and J 1 base; nucleotides not matched to a gene: 9. CDR3 sequence (DNA): TGCAGCGCCCAGGGACTAGCGGGAGGTAGAGGCACAGATACGCAGTATTTT. Its translation: CSAQGLAGGRGTDTQYF.

This clone was picked up a small number of times. This chain uses TRBV6-8 with TRBJ1-4; 8 bases are shared with TRBD1. V was pared by 10 bases and J by 8 bases, with 9 bases of the junction left unmatched. CDR1 and CDR2 (germline): MNHGY, SAAAGT. The CDR3 loop spans 13 amino acids. The CDR3 loop is CAITGGPWEKLFF. CDR3 sequence (DNA): TGTGCCATCACAGGGGGGCCATGGGAAAAACTGTTTTTT.

J is TRBJ2-5 and V is TRBV28; 8 bases map to TRBD1. Per germline, CDR1 MDHEN and CDR2 SYDVKM. The CDR3 is made up of 17 amino acids. With 0 bases clipped from V and 4 bases from J, the junction kept 10 bases outside the gene matches. The CDR3 DNA follows: TGTGCCAGCAGTTTATGGGGGGCGCAGGGGGCAGGAGAGACCCAGTACTTC. It translates to CASSLWGAQGAGETQYF.

In its sample, this clone was seen a few times. V usage is TRBV4-1 and J usage is TRBJ1-4; no definite D call. V lost 4 bases, J lost 0 bases, and 12 bases lay in between. CDR1 and CDR2 (germline): MGHRA, YSYEKL. The CDR3 loop spans 16 amino acids. The CDR3 sequence: CASSRGPTATNEKLFF. The CDR3 nucleotides read TGCGCCAGCAGCCGAGGCCCGACGGCAACTAATGAAAAACTGTTTTTT.

In the case of this clone: This sequence may be a read error, since a much larger clone differs from it by one base. This chain links TRBV11-3 with TRBJ2-5; 11 nucleotides align to TRBD2. V lost 5 bases, J lost 4 bases, and 0 bases stayed unmatched. The CDR3 spans 13 residues. Germline V gives CDR1 SGHNT, CDR2 YENEEA. The CDR3 coding sequence is TGTGCCAGCAGCCTAGCGGGAGGAGAGACCCAGTACTTC. Translated, it gives CASSLAGGETQYF.

This clone was seen more than once but under ten times. The chain combines TRBV28 with TRBJ2-2; D uncertain. Germline V CDR1 and CDR2: MDHEN, SYDVKM. The CDR3 extends over 13 amino acids. V was trimmed by 6 bases and J by 2 bases, leaving 7 bases between them. In DNA, the CDR3 is TGTGCCAGCAGCCTCCCCAACACCGGGGAGCTGTTTTTT. It yields the protein CASSLPNTGELFF.

The V call is TRBV5-4, the J call TRBJ2-2; D possibly corresponds to TRBD2 (5 bases). CDR1 and CDR2 (germline): SGHNT, YYREEE (reference sequence). Trimming cost V 0 bases and J 3 bases, with 18 bases left between them. The CDR3 extends over 18 amino acids. CDR3 sequence: CASSLGIGRLGDTGELFF. The CDR3 DNA sequence: TGTGCCAGCAGCTTGGGAATTGGGCGCCTCGGGGACACCGGGGAGCTGTTTTTT.

The chain joins TRBV11-2 to TRBJ2-1; a weak D match, TRBD2 (5 bases). The CDR3 consists of 15 residues. V dropped 1 base and J dropped 4 bases, with 11 bases sitting between them. The germline CDR1 and CDR2 sequences are SGHAT and FQNNGV. This chain's CDR3 is CASSLALVVYNEQFF. The CDR3 region has the DNA TGTGCCAGCAGCTTAGCACTAGTAGTTTACAATGAGCAGTTCTTC. The full variable domain, completed using reference TRBV11-2 and TRBJ2-1, is EAGVAQSPRYKIIEKRQSVAFWCNPISGHATLYWYQQILGQGPKLLIQFQNNGVVDDSQLPKDRFSAERLKGVDSTLKIQPAKLEDSAVYLCASSLALVVYNEQFFGPGTRLTVL.

A few counts support this clone. This sequence joins TRBV6-5 and TRBJ1-1, with D uncertain. CDR1 and CDR2 (germline): MNHEY, SVGAGI. V lost 0 bases and J 5 bases, leaving 7 bases between the germline ends. The CDR3 covers 13 residues. CDR3 sequence (DNA): TGTGCCAGCAGTTACTCGCGGGATACTGAAGCTTTCTTT. This translates into CASSYSRDTEAFF.

Only a few counts were recorded for this clone. This sequence joins TRBV4-3 and TRBJ2-2, with 8 bases aligning to TRBD2. V shed 1 base and J 5 bases; nucleotides not matched to a gene: 6. Germline CDR1 LGHNA, CDR2 YSLEER. This CDR3 has 16 amino acids. The CDR3 here is CASSQVHGRETGELFF. The CDR3 DNA reads as TGCGCCAGCAGCCAAGTCCACGGGAGGGAGACCGGGGAGCTGTTTTTT.

This clone was found a few times. The gene calls are TRBV27 and TRBJ1-2, with a weak D call TRBD1 (6 bases). The germline CDR1 and CDR2 sequences are MNHEY and SMNVEV (reference sequence). V lost 6 bases to trimming and J lost 2 bases, with 25 bases between them. This CDR3 has 18 residues. This chain's CDR3 is CASSLAGTSSSRNYGYTF. DNA of the CDR3: TGTGCCAGCAGCTTGGCCGGGACATCTAGTTCCAGGAACTATGGCTACACCTTC.

This clone was found a few times. The chain combines TRBV5-1 with TRBJ1-2; D unresolved. V lost 4 bases to trimming and J lost 5 bases, with 15 bases between them. From germline, CDR1 is SGHRS and CDR2 YFSETQ. The CDR3 runs to 14 residues. The CDR3 nucleotides are TGCGCCAGCAGCCCAGACACGGGAGGTTATGGCTACACCTTC. It specifies CASSPDTGGYGYTF.

This clone was observed a handful of times. CDR3 residues: CAWDGLLLSGANVLTF. The CDR3 DNA reads as TGTGCCTGGGATGGACTCCTGCTGTCTGGGGCCAACGTCCTGACTTTC. This chain connects TRBV30 to TRBJ2-6, with a possible D match to TRBD2 (5 bases). Trimming pared 5 bases from V and 1 base from J, leaving 15 bases between. The V gene's germline CDR1 is GTSNPN and CDR2 SVGIG (reference sequence). The length of the CDR3 is 16 residues.

A few counts support this clone. The chain has TRBV4-1 and TRBJ1-1; 7 bases map to TRBD1. This CDR3 has 16 residues. V trimming: 4 bases; J trimming: 5 bases; junction bases outside the gene matches: 13. Per germline, CDR1 MGHRA and CDR2 YSYEKL. CDR3: CASSPNAQGSVTEAFF. The DNA of the CDR3 is TGCGCCAGCAGCCCGAACGCACAGGGGAGTGTTACTGAAGCTTTCTTT.

J is TRBJ2-1 and V is TRBV5-1; 8 bases are shared with TRBD2. Germline values: CDR1 SGHRS, CDR2 YFSETQ. V was clipped by 6 bases and J by 0 bases; unmatched bases: 8. This CDR3 has 16 residues. Written as DNA, the CDR3 is TGCGCCAGCAAAAGAACCGGGACTAGCTCCTACAATGAGCAGTTCTTC. It encodes CASKRTGTSSYNEQFF.

The gene calls are TRBV19 and TRBJ1-3, with 10 bases fitting TRBD1. Germline loops: CDR1 LNHDA, CDR2 SQIVND (reference sequence). The junction had 6 bases not matched to a gene; V was cut back by 4 bases and J by 0 bases. The CDR3 contains 17 residues. The DNA for the CDR3 is TGTGCCAGTAGTAAAGGACAGGGGGAAGACTCTGGAAACACCATATATTTT. As protein: CASSKGQGEDSGNTIYF.

This rearrangement joins TRBV15 to TRBJ2-1, with 10 nucleotides matching TRBD2. The CDR3 covers 16 residues. The J segment lost 6 bases and the V segment lost 0 bases, leaving 5 bases of the junction unmatched. Germline assignment: CDR1 LNHNV and CDR2 YYDKDF (reference sequence). CDR3 nucleotides: TGTGCCACCAGCAGAGATCGGGCTAGCGGGAGCAATGAGCAGTTCTTC. It is translated as CATSRDRASGSNEQFF.

The CDR3 DNA reads TGTGCCAGCAGCCGACTAGCGGGAGTGTCGGGAGTGACGGCAGATACGCAGTATTTT. Translating gives CASSRLAGVSGVTADTQYF. The V gene is TRBV14, the J gene TRBJ2-3; the match to TRBD2 covers 12 bases. J was trimmed by 4 bases and V by 4 bases; bases with no gene match: 15. The CDR3 loop spans 19 amino acids. CDR1 SGHDN and CDR2 FVKESK come from the germline V gene.

The chain combines TRBV6-5 with TRBJ1-2; 7 positions agree with TRBD1. The CDR3 has 13 amino acids. CDR1 MNHEY and CDR2 SVGAGI come from the germline V gene. V gave up 6 bases and J gave up 7 bases; unmatched junction bases: 8. The CDR3 protein is CASRFTGASGYTF. DNA of the CDR3: TGTGCCAGCAGATTTACAGGGGCTAGTGGCTACACCTTC.

As to this clone: This may come from a read error, since a much larger clone is one base off. The chain carries TRBV7-3 and TRBJ2-1, with 9 bases that match TRBD2. With 5 bases clipped from V and 4 bases from J, the junction kept 6 bases outside the gene matches. Germline V CDR1 and CDR2: SGHTA, FQGTGA. This CDR3 has 15 amino acids. DNA for the CDR3: TGTGCCAGCAGCCGCGGACTAGCGAGTTACAATGAGCAGTTCTTC. Translation: CASSRGLASYNEQFF.

This clone turned up a few times. This chain connects TRBV4-1 to TRBJ2-5; maybe TRBD1 (5 bases). V was cut by 1 base and J by 1 base, with 13 bases left in between. The germline gives CDR1 MGHRA, CDR2 YSYEKL. This CDR3 spans 16 amino acids. The CDR3 coding sequence is TGCGCCAGCAGCCAAGGAAAAATCAGGGCCCAAGAGACCCAGTACTTC. Translated, it gives CASSQGKIRAQETQYF.

V gene TRBV6-1 combines with J gene TRBJ1-2; D possibly corresponds to TRBD1 (6 bases). Trimming took off 5 bases at V and 5 bases at J, with 18 bases between the two ends. The CDR3 length is 15 residues. Germline CDR1 is MNHNS and CDR2 is SASEGT. CDR3 in DNA: TGTGCCAGCAGTTCCACTCCCGGGACACGGTATGGCTACACCTTC. Residues: CASSSTPGTRYGYTF.

The chain uses TRBV19 and TRBJ2-5, with D unclear. CDR1 LNHDA and CDR2 SQIVND come from the germline V gene (reference sequence). The CDR3 length is 15 residues. V shed 3 bases and J shed 2 bases, with 13 bases lying between them. CDR3 region: CASSIGTVLQETQYF. CDR3 nucleotide sequence: TGTGCCAGTAGTATCGGCACAGTTCTTCAAGAGACCCAGTACTTC.

This chain joins TRBV4-2 and TRBJ2-5; 13 positions match TRBD2. Germline lookup yields CDR1 LGHNA and CDR2 YNFKEQ. CDR3 length equals 16 residues. Germline trimming cut 3 bases from V and 3 bases from J; bases unmatched to any gene: 4. The CDR3 sequence: CASSQPGLAGKETQYF. CDR3 bases: TGTGCCAGCAGCCAGCCGGGACTAGCGGGAAAAGAGACCCAGTACTTC.